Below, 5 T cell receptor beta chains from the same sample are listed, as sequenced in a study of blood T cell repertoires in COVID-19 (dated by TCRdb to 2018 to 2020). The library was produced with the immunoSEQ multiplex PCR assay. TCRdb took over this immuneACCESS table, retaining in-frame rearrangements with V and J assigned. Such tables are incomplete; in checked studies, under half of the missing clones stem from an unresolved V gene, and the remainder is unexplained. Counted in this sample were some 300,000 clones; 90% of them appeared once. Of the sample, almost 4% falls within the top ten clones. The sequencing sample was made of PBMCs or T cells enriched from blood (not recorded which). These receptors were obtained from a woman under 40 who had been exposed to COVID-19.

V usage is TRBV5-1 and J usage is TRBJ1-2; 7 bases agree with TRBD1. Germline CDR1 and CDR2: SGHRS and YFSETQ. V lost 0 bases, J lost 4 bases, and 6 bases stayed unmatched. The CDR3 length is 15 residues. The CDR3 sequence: CASSLEAGGIYGYTF. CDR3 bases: TGCGCCAGCAGCTTGGAGGCAGGGGGGATCTATGGCTACACCTTC.

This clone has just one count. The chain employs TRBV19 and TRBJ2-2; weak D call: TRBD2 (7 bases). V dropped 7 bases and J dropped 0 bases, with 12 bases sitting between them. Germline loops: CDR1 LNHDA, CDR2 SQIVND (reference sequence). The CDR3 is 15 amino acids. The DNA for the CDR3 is TGTGCCAGTAAGGGGGGGGCAGCGAACACCGGGGAGCTGTTTTTT. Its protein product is CASKGGAANTGELFF. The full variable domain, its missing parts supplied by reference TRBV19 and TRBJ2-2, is DGGITQSPKYLFRKEGQNVTLSCEQNLNHDAMYWYRQDPGQGLRLIYYSQIVNDFQKGDIAEGYSVSREKKESFPLTVTSAQKNPTAFYLCASKGGAANTGELFFGEGSRLTVL.

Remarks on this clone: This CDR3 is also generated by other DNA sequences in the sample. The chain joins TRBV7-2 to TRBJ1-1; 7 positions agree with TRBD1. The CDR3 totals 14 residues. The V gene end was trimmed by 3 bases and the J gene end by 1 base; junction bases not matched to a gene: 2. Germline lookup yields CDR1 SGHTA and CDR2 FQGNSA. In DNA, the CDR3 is TGTGCCAGCAGCTTTAGACAGGGGAACACTGAAGCTTTCTTT. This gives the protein CASSFRQGNTEAFF.

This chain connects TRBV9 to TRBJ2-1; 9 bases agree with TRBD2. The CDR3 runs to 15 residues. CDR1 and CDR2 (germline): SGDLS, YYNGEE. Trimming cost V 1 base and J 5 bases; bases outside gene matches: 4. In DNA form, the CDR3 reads TGTGCCAGCAGCGTACGGGGACTAGCCAACAATGAGCAGTTCTTC. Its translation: CASSVRGLANNEQFF.

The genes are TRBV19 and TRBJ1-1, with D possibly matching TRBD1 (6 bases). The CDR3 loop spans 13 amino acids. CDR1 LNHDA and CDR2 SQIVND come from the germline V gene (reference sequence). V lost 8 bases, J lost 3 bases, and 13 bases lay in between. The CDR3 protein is CASGEDSYTEAFF. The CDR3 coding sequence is TGTGCCAGTGGTGAGGACAGTTACACTGAAGCTTTCTTT.